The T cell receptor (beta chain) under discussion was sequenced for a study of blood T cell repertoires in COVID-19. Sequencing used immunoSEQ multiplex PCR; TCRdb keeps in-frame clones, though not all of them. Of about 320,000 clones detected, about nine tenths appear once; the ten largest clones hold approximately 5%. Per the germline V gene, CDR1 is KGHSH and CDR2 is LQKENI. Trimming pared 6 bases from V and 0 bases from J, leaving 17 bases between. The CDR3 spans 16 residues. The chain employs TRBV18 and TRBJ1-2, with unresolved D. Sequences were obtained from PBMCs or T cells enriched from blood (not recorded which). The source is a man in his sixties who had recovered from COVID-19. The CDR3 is CASSYLDSLANYGYTF. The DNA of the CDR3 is TGTGCCAGCTCCTACCTGGACTCTCTAGCTAACTATGGCTACACCTTC.